This T cell receptor (beta chain) was sequenced during a study of cytomegalovirus exposure and HLA in healthy donors. General study findings and limits: The study carried out a later analysis of TCR beta sequences. It associated roughly 17,000 of them with specific HLA alleles at a false discovery rate of 0.05. A later analysis linked a missense DCLRE1C variant to TCR beta V- and J-gene trimming. Among the most significant clusters, several appeared linked to common viral pathogens in a later analysis. The majority of TCR sequences were rare, yet some public TCRs appeared in many donors.

The PCR was carried out with 60 Vbeta primers and 13 Jbeta primers. Sequencing used immunoSEQ multiplex PCR; TCRdb keeps in-frame clones, though not all of them. The data show roughly 130,000 clones, over 70% seen once. The V gene's germline CDR1 is MNHEY and CDR2 SVGAGI. The CDR3 is made up of 15 amino acids. V lost 5 bases, J lost 1 base, and 14 bases lay in between. Worth noting for this clone: Its antigen is still unknown.

The sample was PBMCs. This TCR was sampled from a woman aged 55-70 years in good health and CMV-seropositive. V is TRBV6-5 and J is TRBJ1-1, with D uncertain. CDR3 in amino acids: CASSTGPFPNTEAFF. CDR3 nucleotide sequence: TGTGCCAGCAGTACTGGGCCGTTCCCGAACACTGAAGCTTTCTTT.